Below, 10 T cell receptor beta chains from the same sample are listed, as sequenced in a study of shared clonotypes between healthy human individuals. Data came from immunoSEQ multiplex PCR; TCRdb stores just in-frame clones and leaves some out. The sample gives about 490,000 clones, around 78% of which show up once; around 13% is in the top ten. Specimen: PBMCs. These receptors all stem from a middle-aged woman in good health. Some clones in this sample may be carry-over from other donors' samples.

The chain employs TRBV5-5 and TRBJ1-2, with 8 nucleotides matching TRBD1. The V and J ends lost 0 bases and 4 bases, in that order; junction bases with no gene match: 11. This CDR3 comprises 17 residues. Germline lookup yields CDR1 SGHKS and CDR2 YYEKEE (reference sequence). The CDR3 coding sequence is TGTGCCAGCAGCTTGGCGCAGGGGGCAACTAGGGTCTATGGCTACACCTTC. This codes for CASSLAQGATRVYGYTF.

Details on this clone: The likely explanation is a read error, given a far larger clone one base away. Here the CDR3 DNA reads TGTGCCAGCAGTGAGCAGGGGGAAGGGGCCAAAAGCATTCAGTACTTC. Its translation is CASSEQGEGAKSIQYF. The chain couples TRBV6-1 to TRBJ2-4, with TRBD1 matching 7 bases. The germline gives CDR1 MNHNS, CDR2 SASEGT. This CDR3 is built from 16 residues.

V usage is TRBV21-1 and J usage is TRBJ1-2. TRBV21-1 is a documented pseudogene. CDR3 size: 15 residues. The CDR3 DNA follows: TGTGCCAGCAGGGGACCGCCCAAACGGTGCTATGGCTACACCTTC. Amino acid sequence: CASRGPPKRCYGYTF.

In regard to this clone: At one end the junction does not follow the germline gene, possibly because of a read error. CDR3 sequence reads: CASSPRQGHFTYEQCF. CDR3 sequence (DNA): TGCGCCAGCAGCCCGCGACAGGGACACTTTACCTACGAGCAGTGCTTC. This chain uses TRBV4-1 with TRBJ2-7; 7 nucleotides match TRBD1. The CDR3 loop spans 16 amino acids. Germline V gene lookup returns CDR1 MGHRA and CDR2 YSYEKL.

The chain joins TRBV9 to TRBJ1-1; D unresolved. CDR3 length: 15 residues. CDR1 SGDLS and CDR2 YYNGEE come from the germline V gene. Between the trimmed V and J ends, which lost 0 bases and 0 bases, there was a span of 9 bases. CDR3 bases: TGTGCCAGCAGCGTAGGTCCCGACATGAACACTGAAGCTTTCTTT. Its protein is CASSVGPDMNTEAFF.

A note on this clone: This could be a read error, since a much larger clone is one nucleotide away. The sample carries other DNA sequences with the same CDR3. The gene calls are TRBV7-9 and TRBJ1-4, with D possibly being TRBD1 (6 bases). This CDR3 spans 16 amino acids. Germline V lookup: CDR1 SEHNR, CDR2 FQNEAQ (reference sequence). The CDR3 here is CASSLGGIGGNEKLFF. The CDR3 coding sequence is TGCGCCAGCAGCTTAGGTGGTATAGGGGGGAATGAAAAACTGTTTTTT.

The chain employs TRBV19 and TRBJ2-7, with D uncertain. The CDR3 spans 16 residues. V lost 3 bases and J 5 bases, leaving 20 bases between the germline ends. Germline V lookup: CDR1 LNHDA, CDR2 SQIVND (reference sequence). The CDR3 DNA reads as TGTGCCAGTAGTATGGCAGACGGTTCGAGCCTGGACGAGCAGTACTTC. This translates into CASSMADGSSLDEQYF. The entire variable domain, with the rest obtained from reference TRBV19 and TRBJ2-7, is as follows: DGGITQSPKYLFRKEGQNVTLSCEQNLNHDAMYWYRQDPGQGLRLIYYSQIVNDFQKGDIAEGYSVSREKKESFPLTVTSAQKNPTAFYLCASSMADGSSLDEQYFGPGTRLTVT.

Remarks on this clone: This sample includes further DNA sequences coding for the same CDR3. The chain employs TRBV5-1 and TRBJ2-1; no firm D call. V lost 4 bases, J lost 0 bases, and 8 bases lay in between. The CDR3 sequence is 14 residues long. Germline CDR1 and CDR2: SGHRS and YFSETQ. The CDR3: CASSPGSSYNEQFF. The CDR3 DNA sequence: TGCGCCAGCAGCCCCGGAAGCTCCTACAATGAGCAGTTCTTC.

This CDR3 is CASSYGREATDTQYF. The CDR3 bases are TGTGCCAGCAGTTATGGGCGGGAGGCCACAGATACGCAGTATTTT. The chain has TRBV6-4 and TRBJ2-3; 8 nucleotides line up with TRBD2. V shed 5 bases and J 2 bases; nucleotides not matched to a gene: 6. Germline CDR1 MRHNA, CDR2 SNTAGT. The CDR3 extends over 15 amino acids.

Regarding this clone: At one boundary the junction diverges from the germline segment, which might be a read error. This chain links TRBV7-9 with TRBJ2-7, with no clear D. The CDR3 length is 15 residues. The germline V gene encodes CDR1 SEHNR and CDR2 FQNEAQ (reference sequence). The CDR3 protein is CASGLLGHLPYEQYF. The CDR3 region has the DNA TGTGCCAGCGGCTTACTTGGTCACTTGCCCTACGAGCAGTACTTC.